This TCR beta chain was retrieved from a study of blood T cell repertoires in COVID-19. The CDR3 sequence is 16 residues long. After removal of 4 bases from V and 3 bases from J, the junction contained 7 bases not matched to a gene. Germline CDR1 and CDR2: MGHRA and YSYEKL. The table came from immunoSEQ multiplex PCR; TCRdb's copy has only in-frame clones and leaves some out. This repertoire shows some 260,000 clones, around 89% found once; its top ten account for roughly 6.8%. Sequencing was carried out using peripheral blood. The sequence was obtained from a woman younger than 45 with COVID-19, enrolled during active disease. The V call is TRBV4-1, the J call TRBJ2-7; TRBD2 matches 12 bases. Written as DNA, the CDR3 is TGCGCCAGCAGCCCAGCCCCTAGCGGGGGGGTCTACGAGCAGTACTTC. The encoded protein is CASSPAPSGGVYEQYF.